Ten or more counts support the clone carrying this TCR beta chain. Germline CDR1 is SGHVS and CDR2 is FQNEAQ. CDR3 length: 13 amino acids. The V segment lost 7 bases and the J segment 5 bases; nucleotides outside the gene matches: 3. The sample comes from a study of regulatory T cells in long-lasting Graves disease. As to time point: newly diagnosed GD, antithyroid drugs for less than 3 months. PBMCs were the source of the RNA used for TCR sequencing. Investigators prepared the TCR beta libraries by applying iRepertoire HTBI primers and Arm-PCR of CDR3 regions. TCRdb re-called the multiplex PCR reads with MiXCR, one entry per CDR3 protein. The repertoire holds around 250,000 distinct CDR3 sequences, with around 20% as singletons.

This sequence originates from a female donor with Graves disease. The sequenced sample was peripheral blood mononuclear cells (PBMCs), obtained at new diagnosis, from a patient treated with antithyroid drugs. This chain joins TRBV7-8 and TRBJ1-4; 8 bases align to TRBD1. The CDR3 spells CASKRTGNEKLFF. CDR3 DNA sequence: TGTGCCAGCAAAAGGACAGGGAATGAAAAACTGTTTTTT.